This T cell receptor (beta chain) was captured by sequencing in a study of blood T cell repertoires in COVID-19. Assignment of participants to cohorts was predicated upon participant-reported clinical history. The CDR3 contains 16 residues. The germline CDR1 and CDR2 sequences are MDHEN and SYDVKM. With 4 bases removed from V and 6 bases from J, the gap between germline ends came to 20 bases. Sequencing was performed with immunoSEQ multiplex PCR; in TCRdb, only in-frame clones are kept and a portion is missing. The sample has 150,000 or so clones, roughly 88% seen once; the top ten hold about 1.2%. The sequenced material came from PBMCs or T cells enriched from blood (not recorded which). The origin of this receptor is a woman aged 30 to 39 with acute COVID-19. The gene calls are TRBV28 and TRBJ2-3; possibly TRBD2 for D (6 bases). CDR3 residues: CASSSYGTRLSDTQYF. CDR3 coding DNA: TGTGCCAGCAGTTCGTACGGGACTCGCCTAAGCGATACGCAGTATTTT. Drawing the rest from reference TRBV28 and TRBJ2-3, the complete variable domain is DVKVTQSSRYLVKRTGEKVFLECVQDMDHENMFWYRQDPGLGLRLIYFSYDVKMKEKGDIPEGYSVSREKKERFSLILESASTNQTSMYLCASSSYGTRLSDTQYFGPGTRLTVL.